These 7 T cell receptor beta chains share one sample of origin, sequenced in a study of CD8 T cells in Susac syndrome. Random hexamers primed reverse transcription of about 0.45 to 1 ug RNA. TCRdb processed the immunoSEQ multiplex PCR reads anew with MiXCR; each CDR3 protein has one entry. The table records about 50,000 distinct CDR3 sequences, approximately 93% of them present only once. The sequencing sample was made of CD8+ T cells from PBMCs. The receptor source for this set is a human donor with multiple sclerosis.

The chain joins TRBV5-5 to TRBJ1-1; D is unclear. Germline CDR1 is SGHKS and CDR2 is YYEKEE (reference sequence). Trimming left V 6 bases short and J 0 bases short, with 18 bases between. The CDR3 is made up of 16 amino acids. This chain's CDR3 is CASTTVPRYMNTEAFF. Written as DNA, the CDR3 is TGTGCCAGCACCACCGTCCCCAGATACATGAACACTGAAGCTTTCTTT.

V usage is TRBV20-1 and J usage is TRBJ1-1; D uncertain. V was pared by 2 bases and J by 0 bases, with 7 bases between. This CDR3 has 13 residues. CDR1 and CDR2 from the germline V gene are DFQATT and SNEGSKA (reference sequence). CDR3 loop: CSARSQMNTEAFF. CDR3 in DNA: TGCAGTGCTAGATCCCAGATGAACACTGAAGCTTTCTTT.

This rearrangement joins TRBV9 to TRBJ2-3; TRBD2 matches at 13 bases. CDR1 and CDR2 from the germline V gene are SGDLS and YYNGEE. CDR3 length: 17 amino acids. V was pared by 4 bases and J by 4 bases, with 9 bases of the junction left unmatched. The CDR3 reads CASSLYTSGGAADTQYF. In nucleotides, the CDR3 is TGTGCCAGCAGCCTTTACACTAGCGGGGGGGCGGCAGATACGCAGTATTTT.

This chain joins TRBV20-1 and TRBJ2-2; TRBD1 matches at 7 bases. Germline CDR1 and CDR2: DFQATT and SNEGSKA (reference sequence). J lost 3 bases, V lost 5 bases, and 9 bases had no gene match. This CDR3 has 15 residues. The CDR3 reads CSAWDRDRDTGELFF. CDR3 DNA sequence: TGCAGTGCTTGGGATAGGGACAGAGACACCGGGGAGCTGTTTTTT.

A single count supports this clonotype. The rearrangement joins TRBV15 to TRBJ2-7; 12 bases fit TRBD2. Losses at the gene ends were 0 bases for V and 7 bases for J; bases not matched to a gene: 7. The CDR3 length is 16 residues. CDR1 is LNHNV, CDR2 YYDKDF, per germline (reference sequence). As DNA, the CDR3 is TGTGCCACCAGCAGAGATCTCGGTACTAGCGGGGGGGAGCAGTACTTC. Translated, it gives CATSRDLGTSGGEQYF.

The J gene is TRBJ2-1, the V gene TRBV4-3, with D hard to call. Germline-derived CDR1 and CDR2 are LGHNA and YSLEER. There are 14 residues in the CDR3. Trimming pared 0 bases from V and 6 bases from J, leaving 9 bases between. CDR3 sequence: CASSQDPLGNEQFF. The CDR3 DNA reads TGCGCCAGCAGCCAAGATCCCCTCGGCAATGAGCAGTTCTTC.

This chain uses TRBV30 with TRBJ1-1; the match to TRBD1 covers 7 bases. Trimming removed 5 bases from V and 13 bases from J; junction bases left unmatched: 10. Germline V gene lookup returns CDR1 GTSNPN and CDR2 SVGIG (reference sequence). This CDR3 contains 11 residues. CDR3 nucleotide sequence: TGTGCCTGGTGGACAGGCCCCATAGGTTTCTTT. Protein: CAWWTGPIGFF.